This record covers a single TCR beta chain. Its antigen is undetermined. In the naive CD8 group, cells lacked CD45RO and were positively selected for CCR7, so terminally differentiated effector memory CD45RA+ cells were left out. The data are from a study of shared clonotypes between healthy human individuals. Broader study findings: For naive CD4 cells, roughly 4.8% of clonotypes were shared across a few donors.

TCRdb's copy holds only in-frame clones and misses some; the assay was immunoSEQ multiplex PCR. The sample includes 660,000 or so clones, about 96% of them seen just once. Trimming left V 9 bases short and J 0 bases short, with 18 bases between. CDR3 length equals 16 residues. Germline lookup yields CDR1 MDHEN and CDR2 SYDVKM. The TCR comes from a woman aged 25 to 39 in good health. The chain recombines TRBV28 with TRBJ1-5; the D is unclear. Sequenced: naive CD8+ T cells sorted from blood. The CDR3 nucleotides read TGTGCCAGTTTGGGCTTTGTGGAGTATAGCAATCAGCCCCAGCATTTT. Encoded protein: CASLGFVEYSNQPQHF.